Listed below are T cell receptor beta chains from one sample, sequenced in a study of T cells after posttransplantation cyclophosphamide. Generated by immunoSEQ multiplex PCR, the TCRdb table keeps only in-frame clones and is missing some. The data contain about 5,000 clones, about 79% of them singletons. The sequenced sample was CD4+ T cells sorted from blood, obtained roughly 350 days after allogeneic stem cell transplant with posttransplant cyclophosphamide. These receptors were taken from a male patient aged 50 to 60 who received an allogeneic stem cell transplant from a related donor and was CMV-positive. Some T cells may be transferred from the graft donor. CDR3s include the opening cysteine and the closing phenylalanine or tryptophan. The D gene is left open where the match is weak. A clone size is listed for some rows: how often the clone was seen (once, few, many), or a class if it is expanded.

d_call	v_call	j_call	clone_size	cdr3_nt	cdr3_aa
-	TRBV30	TRBJ2-1	-	TGTGCCTATTCACCGGGTCTTTACAATGAGCAGTTCTTC	CAYSPGLYNEQFF
TRBD1	TRBV27	TRBJ1-2	-	TGTGCCGAGGGGACAGGGAACTATGGCTACACCTTC	CAEGTGNYGYTF
-	TRBV25-1	TRBJ2-7	-	TGTGCCAGCAGTGTCTTAGGGGGTTACGAGCAGTACTTC	CASSVLGGYEQYF
TRBD1	TRBV6-1	TRBJ1-1	-	TGTGCCAGCCTGCCAGGACAGGGGCTCGCTGAAGCTTTCTTT	CASLPGQGLAEAFF
TRBD1	TRBV7-2	TRBJ1-2	once	TGTGCCAGCAGCCCACAGGGGAACTATGGCTACACCTTC	CASSPQGNYGYTF
-	TRBV19	TRBJ2-5	once	TGTGCCAGTAGTACAGGGTATTCGGAGACCCAGTACTTC	CASSTGYSETQYF
TRBD2	TRBV9	TRBJ2-5	-	TGTGCCAGCAGCGGGACTAGCGGGGGTGGGGAGACCCAGTACTTC	CASSGTSGGGETQYF
TRBD2	TRBV12-5	TRBJ2-7	-	TGTGCTAGTGGTTTGAGTGGGGGACTAGCGGTACTTCGTTCCTACGAGCAGTACTTC	CASGLSGGLAVLRSYEQYF
TRBD1	TRBV29-1	TRBJ2-7	-	TGCAGCGTTTGGGACAGAGGATCCTACGAGCAGTACTTC	CSVWDRGSYEQYF
-	TRBV23-1	TRBJ2-7	-	TGCGCCAGCAGTCAATCGCGGAGGTACTCCTACGAGCAGTACTTC	CASSQSRRYSYEQYF
TRBD1	TRBV10-2	TRBJ1-6	-	TGCGCCAGCAGTCTTACGGCGGGCAGGGGGTATAGGGGCAATTCACCCCTCCACTTT	CASSLTAGRGYRGNSPLHF
TRBD1	TRBV4-1	TRBJ1-2	-	TGCGCCAGCAGCCAACCCCGGGACAGGCGCCTCTATGGCTACACCTTC	CASSQPRDRRLYGYTF
TRBD1	TRBV5-1	TRBJ2-5	-	TGCGCCAGCAGCTCCGGGACAGGGGGTTACCAAGAGACCCAGTACTTC	CASSSGTGGYQETQYF
-	TRBV2	TRBJ2-6	-	TGTGCCAGCAGTGCCTTTAATCAGGGGTCTGGGGCCAACGTCCTGACTTTC	CASSAFNQGSGANVLTF
-	TRBV5-1	TRBJ1-5	-	TGCGCCAGCAGCTTGGGGCAGGGTATGGGCAATCAGCCCCAGCATTTT	CASSLGQGMGNQPQHF
TRBD2	TRBV7-9	TRBJ2-5	-	TGTGCCAGCAGCTTAGCGAGGAGGACTAGCGGAGAGACCCAGTACTTC	CASSLARRTSGETQYF
TRBD1	TRBV9	TRBJ2-5	-	TGTGCCAGCAGCGTATCCGGACAGGGGATCGGAGAGACCCAGTACTTC	CASSVSGQGIGETQYF
TRBD1	TRBV7-9	TRBJ2-7	-	TGTGCCAGCAGCTTATTTAAACAGGGGGCAAAACGCGAGCAGTACTTC	CASSLFKQGAKREQYF
TRBD2	TRBV11-1	TRBJ2-5	-	TGTGCCAGCAGCCTACGGGGCGGGGGTATGTCAGGAGAGACCCAGTACTTC	CASSLRGGGMSGETQYF
-	TRBV5-4	TRBJ2-5	-	TGTGCCAGCAGCTTGATGCAGGGCATGGGGGAGACCCAGTACTTC	CASSLMQGMGETQYF
TRBD2	TRBV9	TRBJ2-3	-	TGTGCCAGCAGCGCGTCCGCCGGGGGGGATACGCAGTATTTT	CASSASAGGDTQYF
-	TRBV11-2	TRBJ1-1	-	TGTGCCAGCAGCTTAGTAATGGGGCAGCCGAACACTGAAGCTTTCTTT	CASSLVMGQPNTEAFF
-	TRBV5-4	TRBJ2-1	-	TGTGCCAGCAGCTTGGGACGGGAGAATGAGCAGTTCTTC	CASSLGRENEQFF
-	TRBV7-2	TRBJ2-1	-	TGTGCCAGCAGCTTTCTCGGGGGAGCCAACAATGAGCAGTTCTTC	CASSFLGGANNEQFF
TRBD1	TRBV5-1	TRBJ2-2	-	TGCGCCAGCAGCCCCGACAGGGCGGCCGGGGAGCTGTTTTTT	CASSPDRAAGELFF
-	TRBV10-1	TRBJ2-1	-	TGCGCCAGCAGTGGTCACTCCAATGAGCAGTTCTTC	CASSGHSNEQFF
-	TRBV10-3	TRBJ1-2	-	TGTGCCATCTGTGATAGTGGGGGCCGTGGCTACACCTTC	CAICDSGGRGYTF
TRBD1	TRBV7-2	TRBJ2-1	-	TGTGCCAGCAGCTTCTCCGGGACAGGGTTACATGTGAATGAGCAGTTCTTC	CASSFSGTGLHVNEQFF
-	TRBV7-2	TRBJ2-2	-	TGTGCCAGCAGCTTAGATCAGGGAAGAAGGCTGTTTTTT	CASSLDQGRRLFF
TRBD1	TRBV6-6	TRBJ2-7	-	TGTGCCAGCAGTTACAGGGGGGACAGGGAGTTATACGAGCAGTACTTC	CASSYRGDRELYEQYF
-	TRBV15	TRBJ1-1	once	TGTGCCACCAGCAGAGAACAGGAAGTTACTGAAGCTTTCTTT	CATSREQEVTEAFF
-	TRBV19	TRBJ2-6	-	TGTGCCAGTAGCCTGCTAATGTCTGGGGCCAACGTCCTGACTTTC	CASSLLMSGANVLTF
-	TRBV2	TRBJ2-7	-	TGTGCCAGCAGCCAGGAACAGTCTTCCTACGAGCAGTACTTC	CASSQEQSSYEQYF
TRBD1	TRBV7-9	TRBJ2-7	-	TGTGCCAGCAGTCGATTGGGGGACAGGTCTTACGAGCAGTACTTC	CASSRLGDRSYEQYF
-	TRBV2	TRBJ2-1	-	TGTGCCAGTAAGGGGTTGACAGCTGGGCAGTTCTTC	CASKGLTAGQFF
-	TRBV19	TRBJ1-5	-	TGTGCCAGTAGTAGGACAGCCGATCAGCCCCAGCATTTT	CASSRTADQPQHF
-	TRBV5-1	TRBJ1-2	-	TGCGCCAGCAGCGGCGCCACAGGAAACTATGGCTACACCTTC	CASSGATGNYGYTF
TRBD2	TRBV7-2	TRBJ2-5	-	TGTGCCAGCAGCTTCGCCGGGGGGGCGGGTGAGACCCAGTACTTC	CASSFAGGAGETQYF
-	TRBV10-3	TRBJ1-1	-	TGTGCCATCAGTGAGGAGGTGCTGAACACTGAAGCTTTCTTT	CAISEEVLNTEAFF
TRBD2	TRBV2	TRBJ2-7	-	TGTGCCAGCAGACCTGGGACTAGCGGCATCTACGAGCAGTACTTC	CASRPGTSGIYEQYF
TRBD1	TRBV29-1	TRBJ1-5	-	TGCAGCGTTGCGGGACAGGAATCGCAGCCCCAGCATTTT	CSVAGQESQPQHF
-	TRBV7-2	TRBJ2-4	-	TGTGCCAGCAGCTTAGGAGGAGCGGAGAACATTCAGTACTTC	CASSLGGAENIQYF
TRBD1	TRBV4-3	TRBJ2-4	-	TGCGCCAGCAGCCATACGGACAGGGACAAAAACATTCAGTACTTC	CASSHTDRDKNIQYF
-	TRBV5-4	TRBJ2-1	-	TGTGCCAGCAGCTTGGGCGCCTTATCCTACAATGAGCAGTTCTTC	CASSLGALSYNEQFF
-	TRBV7-2	TRBJ2-3	-	TGTGCCAGCAGCTTAGTGCGACTGAGCACAGATACGCAGTATTTT	CASSLVRLSTDTQYF
-	TRBV7-9	TRBJ2-3	-	TGTGCCAGCAGCTTTGGGGCGGGGGCTAGCGGAGATACGCAGTATTTT	CASSFGAGASGDTQYF
TRBD2	TRBV5-1	TRBJ2-1	-	TGCGCCAGCAGTCTTAGCGGGAACTATGAGCAGTTCTTC	CASSLSGNYEQFF
-	TRBV7-6	TRBJ2-5	-	TGTGCCAGCAGCTTAGTTGGTTCGAACTACCCGGAGACCCAGTACTTC	CASSLVGSNYPETQYF
-	TRBV7-2	TRBJ2-3	-	TGTGCCAGCAGCTTAGGTGGAGCGGTCGATACGCAGTATTTT	CASSLGGAVDTQYF
-	TRBV7-9	TRBJ1-4	-	TGTGCCAGCAGTCTAACACGGGGGTCTAATGAAAAACTGTTTTTT	CASSLTRGSNEKLFF
-	TRBV2	TRBJ2-5	once	TGTGCCAGCAGTGACCGGACAGATCAAGAGACCCAGTACTTC	CASSDRTDQETQYF
-	TRBV7-9	TRBJ2-3	-	TGTGCCAGCAGCCTACTGACAGCTGTGGATACGCAGTATTTT	CASSLLTAVDTQYF
TRBD2	TRBV15	TRBJ2-3	-	TGTGCCACCAGCAGAGTGGCTAGCGGGAGTTCGGATACGCAGTATTTT	CATSRVASGSSDTQYF